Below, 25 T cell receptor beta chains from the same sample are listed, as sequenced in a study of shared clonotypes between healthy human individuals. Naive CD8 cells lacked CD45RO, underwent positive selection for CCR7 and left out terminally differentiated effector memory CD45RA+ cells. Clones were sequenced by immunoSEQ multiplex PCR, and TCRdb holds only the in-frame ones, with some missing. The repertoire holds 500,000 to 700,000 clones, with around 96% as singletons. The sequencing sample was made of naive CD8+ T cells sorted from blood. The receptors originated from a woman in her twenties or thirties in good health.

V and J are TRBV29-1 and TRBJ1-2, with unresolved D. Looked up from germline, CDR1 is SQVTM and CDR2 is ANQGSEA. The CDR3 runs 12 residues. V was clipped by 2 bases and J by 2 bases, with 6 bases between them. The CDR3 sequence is CSVEQENYGYTF. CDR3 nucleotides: TGCAGCGTTGAACAGGAGAACTATGGCTACACCTTC.

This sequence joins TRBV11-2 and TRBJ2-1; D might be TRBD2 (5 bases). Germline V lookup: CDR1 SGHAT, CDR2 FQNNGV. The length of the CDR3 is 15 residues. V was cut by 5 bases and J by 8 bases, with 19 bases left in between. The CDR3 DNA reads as TGTGCCAGCAGCCCGGACTCCTGGAGGTTCCATGAGCAGTTCTTC. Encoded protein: CASSPDSWRFHEQFF.

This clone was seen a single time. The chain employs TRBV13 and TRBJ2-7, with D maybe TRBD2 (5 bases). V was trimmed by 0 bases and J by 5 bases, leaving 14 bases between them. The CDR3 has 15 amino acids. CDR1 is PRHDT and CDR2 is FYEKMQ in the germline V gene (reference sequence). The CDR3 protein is CASSLGSAGSHEQYF. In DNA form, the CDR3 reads TGTGCCAGCAGCTTAGGGTCTGCGGGCAGCCACGAGCAGTACTTC.

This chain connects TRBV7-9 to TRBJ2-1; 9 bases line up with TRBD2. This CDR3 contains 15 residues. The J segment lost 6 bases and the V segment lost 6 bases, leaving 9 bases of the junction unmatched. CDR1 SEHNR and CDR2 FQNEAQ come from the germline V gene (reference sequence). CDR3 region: CASSFAGGTLNEQFF. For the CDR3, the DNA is TGTGCCAGCAGTTTTGCGGGAGGGACCCTCAATGAGCAGTTCTTC.

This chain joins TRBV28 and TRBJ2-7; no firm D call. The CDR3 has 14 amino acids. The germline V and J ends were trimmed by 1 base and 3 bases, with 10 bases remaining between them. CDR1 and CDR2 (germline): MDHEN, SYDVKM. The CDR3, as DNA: TGTGCCAGCAGTTTATACTTAAATTTCTACGAGCAGTACTTC. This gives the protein CASSLYLNFYEQYF.

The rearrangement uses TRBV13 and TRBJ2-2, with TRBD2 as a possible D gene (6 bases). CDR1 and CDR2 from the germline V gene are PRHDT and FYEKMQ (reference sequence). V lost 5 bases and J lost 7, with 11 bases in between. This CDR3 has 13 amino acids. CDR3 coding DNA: TGTGCCAGCAGCCCGGGAGTCCTCGGGGAGCTGTTTTTT. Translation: CASSPGVLGELFF.

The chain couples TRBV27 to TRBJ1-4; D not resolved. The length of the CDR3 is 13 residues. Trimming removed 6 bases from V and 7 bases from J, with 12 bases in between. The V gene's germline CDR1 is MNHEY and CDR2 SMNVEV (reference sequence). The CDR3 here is CASSPAWGEKLFF. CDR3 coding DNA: TGTGCCAGCAGCCCCGCGTGGGGTGAAAAACTGTTTTTT.

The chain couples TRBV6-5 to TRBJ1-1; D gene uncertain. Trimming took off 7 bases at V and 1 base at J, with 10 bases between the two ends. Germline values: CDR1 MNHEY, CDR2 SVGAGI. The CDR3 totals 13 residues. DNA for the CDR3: TGTGCCAGCACCTCCGAGGGGAACACTGAAGCTTTCTTT. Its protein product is CASTSEGNTEAFF.

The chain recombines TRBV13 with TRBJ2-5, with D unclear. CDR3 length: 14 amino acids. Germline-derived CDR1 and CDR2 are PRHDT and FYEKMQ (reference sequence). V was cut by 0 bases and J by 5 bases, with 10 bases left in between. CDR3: CASSLGGFQETQYF. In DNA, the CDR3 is TGTGCCAGCAGCTTAGGAGGTTTTCAGGAGACCCAGTACTTC.

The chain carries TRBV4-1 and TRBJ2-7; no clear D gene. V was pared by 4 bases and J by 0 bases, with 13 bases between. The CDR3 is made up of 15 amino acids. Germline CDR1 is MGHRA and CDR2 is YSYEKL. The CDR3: CASSPFPSSSYEQYF. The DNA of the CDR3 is TGCGCCAGCAGCCCTTTCCCGAGTAGCTCCTACGAGCAGTACTTC.

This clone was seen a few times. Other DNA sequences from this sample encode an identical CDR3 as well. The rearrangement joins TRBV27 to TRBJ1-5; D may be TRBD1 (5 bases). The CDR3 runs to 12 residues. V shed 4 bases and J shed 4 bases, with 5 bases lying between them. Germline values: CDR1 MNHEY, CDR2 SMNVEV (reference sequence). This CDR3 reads CASSSGNQPQHF. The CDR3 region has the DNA TGTGCCAGCAGTTCAGGGAATCAGCCCCAGCATTTT.

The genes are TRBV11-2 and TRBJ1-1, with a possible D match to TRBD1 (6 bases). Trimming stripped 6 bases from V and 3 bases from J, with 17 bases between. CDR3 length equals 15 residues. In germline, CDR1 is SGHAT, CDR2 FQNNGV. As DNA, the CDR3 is TGTGCCAGCAGTCACTACAGGGCATTTGACACTGAAGCTTTCTTT. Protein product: CASSHYRAFDTEAFF.

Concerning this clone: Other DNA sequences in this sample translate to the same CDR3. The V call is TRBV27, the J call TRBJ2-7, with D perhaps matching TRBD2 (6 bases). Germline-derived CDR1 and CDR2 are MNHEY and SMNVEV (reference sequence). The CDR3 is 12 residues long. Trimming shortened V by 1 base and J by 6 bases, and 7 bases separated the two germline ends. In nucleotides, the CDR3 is TGTGCCAGCAGTTTATTGGGGGGCGAGCAGTACTTC. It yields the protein CASSLLGGEQYF.

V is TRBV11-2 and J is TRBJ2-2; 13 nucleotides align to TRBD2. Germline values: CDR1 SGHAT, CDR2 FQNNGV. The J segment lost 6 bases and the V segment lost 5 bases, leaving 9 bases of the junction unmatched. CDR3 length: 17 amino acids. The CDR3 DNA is TGTGCCAGCAGCCCCGGGACTAGCGGGAAAAGTTCCGGGGAGCTGTTTTTT. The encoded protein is CASSPGTSGKSSGELFF.

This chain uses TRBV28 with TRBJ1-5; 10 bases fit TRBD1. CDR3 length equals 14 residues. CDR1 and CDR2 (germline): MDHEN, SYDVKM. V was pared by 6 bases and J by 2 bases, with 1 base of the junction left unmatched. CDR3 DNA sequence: TGTGCCAGCAGGACAGGGGGCGGCAATCAGCCCCAGCATTTT. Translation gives CASRTGGGNQPQHF.

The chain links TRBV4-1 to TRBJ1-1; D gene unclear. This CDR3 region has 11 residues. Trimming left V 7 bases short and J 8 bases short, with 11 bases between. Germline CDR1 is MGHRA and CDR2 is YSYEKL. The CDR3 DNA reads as TGCGCCAGCACAACGGGGTCGGAAGCTTTCTTT. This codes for CASTTGSEAFF.

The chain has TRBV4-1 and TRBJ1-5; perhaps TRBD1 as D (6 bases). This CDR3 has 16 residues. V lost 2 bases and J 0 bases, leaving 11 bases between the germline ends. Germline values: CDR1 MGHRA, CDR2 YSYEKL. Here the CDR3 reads CASSQSDSYSNQPQHF. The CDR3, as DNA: TGCGCCAGCAGCCAATCGGACAGCTATAGCAATCAGCCCCAGCATTTT.

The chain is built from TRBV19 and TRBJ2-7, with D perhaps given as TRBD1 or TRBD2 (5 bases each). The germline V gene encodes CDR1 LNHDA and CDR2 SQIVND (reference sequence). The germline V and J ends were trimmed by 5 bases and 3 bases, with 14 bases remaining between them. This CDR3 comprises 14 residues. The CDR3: CASSFTGPGYEQYF. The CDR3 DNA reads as TGTGCCAGTAGTTTCACGGGGCCCGGCTACGAGCAGTACTTC.

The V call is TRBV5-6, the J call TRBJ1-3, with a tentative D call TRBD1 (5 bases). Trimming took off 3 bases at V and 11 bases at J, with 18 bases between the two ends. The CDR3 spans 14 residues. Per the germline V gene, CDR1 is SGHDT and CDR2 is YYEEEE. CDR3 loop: CASSWSWDPLAIYF. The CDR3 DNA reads TGTGCCAGCAGCTGGAGTTGGGACCCGCTAGCCATATATTTT.

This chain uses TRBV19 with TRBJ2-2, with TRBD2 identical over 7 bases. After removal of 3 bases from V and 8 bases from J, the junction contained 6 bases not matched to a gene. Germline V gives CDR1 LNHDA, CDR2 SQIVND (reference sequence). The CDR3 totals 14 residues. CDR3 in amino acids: CASSMRAGAGELFF. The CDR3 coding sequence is TGTGCCAGTAGTATGAGGGCGGGAGCGGGGGAGCTGTTTTTT.

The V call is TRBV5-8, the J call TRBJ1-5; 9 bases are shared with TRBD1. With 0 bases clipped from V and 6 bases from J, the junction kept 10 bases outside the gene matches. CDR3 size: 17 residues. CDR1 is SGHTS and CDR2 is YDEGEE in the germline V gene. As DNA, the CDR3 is TGTGCCAGCAGCTTGGAGGGACAGGGTGTTTTTAGTCAGCCCCAGCATTTT. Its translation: CASSLEGQGVFSQPQHF.

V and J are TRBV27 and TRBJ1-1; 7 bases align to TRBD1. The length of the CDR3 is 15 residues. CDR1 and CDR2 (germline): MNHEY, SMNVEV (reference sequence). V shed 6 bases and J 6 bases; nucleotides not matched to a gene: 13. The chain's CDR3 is CASSFGARGLSEAFF. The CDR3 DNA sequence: TGTGCCAGCAGCTTCGGTGCAAGGGGGCTTTCTGAAGCTTTCTTT.

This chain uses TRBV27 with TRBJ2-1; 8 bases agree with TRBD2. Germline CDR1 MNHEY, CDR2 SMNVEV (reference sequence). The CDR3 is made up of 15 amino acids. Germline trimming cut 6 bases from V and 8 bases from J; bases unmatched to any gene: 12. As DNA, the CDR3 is TGTGCCAGCAGCGAGGAACCGGGACTAGGGGATGAGCAGTTCTTC. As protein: CASSEEPGLGDEQFF.

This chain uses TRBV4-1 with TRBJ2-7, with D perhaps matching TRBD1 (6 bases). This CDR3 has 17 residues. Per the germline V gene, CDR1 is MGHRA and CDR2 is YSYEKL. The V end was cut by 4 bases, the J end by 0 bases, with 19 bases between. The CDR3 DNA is TGCGCCAGCAGCCGACGCTCGACAGGCTATACCTCCTACGAGCAGTACTTC. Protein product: CASSRRSTGYTSYEQYF.

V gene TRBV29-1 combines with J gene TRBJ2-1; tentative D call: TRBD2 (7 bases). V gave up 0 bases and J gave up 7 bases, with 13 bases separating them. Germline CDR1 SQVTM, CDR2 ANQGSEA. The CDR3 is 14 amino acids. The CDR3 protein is CSVEDPRGGNEQFF. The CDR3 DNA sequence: TGCAGCGTTGAAGATCCCAGGGGAGGGAATGAGCAGTTCTTC.